The text below deals with one T cell receptor delta chain. What it binds is not known. The sample comes from a study of Vδ1+ human thymocytes. RNA was extracted from the cells and then reverse transcribed. Pooled V-gene forward primers with one constant-region reverse primer generated the CDR3 amplicons by multiplex PCR. TCRdb reanalysed the multiplex PCR reads with CATT. The sample contains roughly 76,000 delta-chain clones, about 38% of which appear only once. Purity of the sorted Vdelta1+ thymocytes ranged from about 97% to 99.6%. This CDR3 has 17 residues. Germline-derived CDR1 and CDR2 are TSWWSYY and QGS. V was clipped by 3 bases and J by 6 bases; unmatched bases: 15. Study results and limitations: Highly polyclonal TRG and TRD repertoires with Gaussian CDR3 length distributions appeared in thymus. Unlike peripheral blood Vdelta1+ controls, thymic delta-chain sequences included about 20% Vdelta2 and few Vdelta3.

Input material: Vdelta1+ gamma-delta thymocytes from the thymus. Subset meaning: FACS-sorted CD3+ TCRalphabeta- TCRVdelta1+ TCRVdelta2- thymocytes. The receptor was isolated from a boy younger than two who had congenital heart surgery. The rearrangement joins TRDV1 to TRDJ1; 8 bases align to TRDD3. The CDR3 loop is CALGDSTLSLGDNKLIF. For the CDR3, the DNA is TGTGCTCTTGGGGACTCGACCTTATCGCTGGGGGACAATAAACTCATCTTT.